One sample yielded the 31 T cell receptor beta chains listed below, sequenced in a study of OX40 agonist ivuxolimab in advanced cancers. The repertoire was sequenced with immunoSEQ multiplex PCR; TCRdb's copy has only in-frame clones and lacks some. Of around 57,000 clones listed, approximately 77% are singletons. Sequenced material: CD4+ or CD8+ T cells sorted from blood, taken in a trial of the OX40 agonist ivuxolimab. These receptors were obtained from an adult with an advanced solid tumor such as melanoma, head and neck, liver or kidney cancer.

V and J are TRBV12-5 and TRBJ2-1; D remains ambiguous. CDR1 and CDR2 from the germline V gene are LGHNT and FRNRAP. The length of the CDR3 is 16 residues. V gave up 2 bases and J gave up 5 bases, with 16 bases separating them. The CDR3 nucleotides read TGTGCTAGTGGTTTGTCTACGGACGGGCGAAACAATGAGCAGTTCTTC. Protein product: CASGLSTDGRNNEQFF.

The CDR3 bases are TGTGCCAGCAGCTCGAGGGTGGGGACACTAGAAGCTTTCTTT. It yields the protein CASSSRVGTLEAFF. The chain couples TRBV7-2 to TRBJ1-1; D may be TRBD1 (6 bases). Germline V gene lookup returns CDR1 SGHTA and CDR2 FQGNSA. This CDR3 has 14 residues. V lost 4 bases and J 8 bases, leaving 17 bases between the germline ends.

The chain couples TRBV5-1 to TRBJ2-7; 10 bases are shared with TRBD1. There are 15 residues in the CDR3. Trimming removed 1 base from V and 5 bases from J; junction bases left unmatched: 6. Germline-derived CDR1 and CDR2 are SGHRS and YFSETQ. The CDR3 spells CASSLPGTGADEQYF. CDR3 DNA sequence: TGCGCCAGCAGCTTGCCCGGGACAGGGGCTGACGAGCAGTACTTC. The full variable domain, rest sourced from reference TRBV5-1 and TRBJ2-7, is KAGVTQTPRYLIKTRGQQVTLSCSPISGHRSVSWYQQTPGQGLQFLFEYFSETQRNKGNFPGRFSGRQFSNSRSEMNVSTLELGDSALYLCASSLPGTGADEQYFGPGTRLTVT.

A note on this clone: A read error may produce the germline difference seen at one junction end. The chain links TRBV7-7 to TRBJ1-1; TRBD1 matches 10 bases. The CDR3 consists of 16 residues. The germline gives CDR1 SSHAT, CDR2 FNYEAQ (reference sequence). This CDR3 is CASSPMTGGGGTEAFF. DNA of the CDR3: TGTGCTAGCAGCCCGATGACAGGGGGCGGCGGCACTGAAGCTTTCTTT. Variable domain in full (rest from reference TRBV7-7 and TRBJ1-1): GAGVSQSPRYKVTKRGQDVTLRCDPISSHATLYWYQQALGQGPEFLTYFNYEAQPDKSGLPSDRFSAERPEGSISTLTIQRTEQRDSAMYRCASSPMTGGGGTEAFFGQGTRLTVV.

The J gene is TRBJ2-3, the V gene TRBV28, with 12 bases lining up with TRBD2. Trimming cost V 1 base and J 1 base; bases outside gene matches: 0. From germline, CDR1 is MDHEN and CDR2 SYDVKM. This CDR3 region has 16 residues. The CDR3 DNA sequence: TGTGCCAGCAGTTTATCTAGCGGGAGGGGCACAGATACGCAGTATTTT. Encoded protein: CASSLSSGRGTDTQYF.

The chain couples TRBV19 to TRBJ2-7; TRBD2 aligns across 10 bases. Germline CDR1 LNHDA, CDR2 SQIVND (reference sequence). The CDR3 runs 16 residues. The J segment lost 0 bases and the V segment lost 5 bases, leaving 7 bases of the junction unmatched. CDR3 bases: TGTGCCAGTAGTTCCCGGACTAGCGGCTTCTCCTACGAGCAGTACTTC. It encodes CASSSRTSGFSYEQYF.

The chain links TRBV10-3 to TRBJ2-5, with TRBD1 identical over 8 bases. This CDR3 comprises 12 residues. The trim removed 10 bases at V and 2 bases at J, leaving 3 bases unmatched. Germline values: CDR1 ENHRY, CDR2 SYGVKD. CDR3 DNA: TGTGCCAGCGGACAGGGACAAGAGACCCAGTACTTC. Translating gives CASGQGQETQYF.

This chain uses TRBV4-1 with TRBJ2-3, with 12 bases matching TRBD2. Germline CDR1 reads MGHRA; CDR2 reads YSYEKL. Losses at the gene ends were 1 base for V and 7 bases for J; bases not matched to a gene: 18. The CDR3 spans 20 residues. The chain's CDR3 is CASSQATFLAGGPKQNTQYF. In DNA form, the CDR3 reads TGCGCCAGCAGCCAAGCTACTTTTCTAGCGGGAGGGCCAAAACAAAATACGCAGTATTTT.

This sequence joins TRBV5-1 and TRBJ2-7; 8 nucleotides agree with TRBD1. V lost 0 bases and J lost 0; bases outside the gene matches: 2. The CDR3 loop spans 15 amino acids. The germline gives CDR1 SGHRS, CDR2 YFSETQ. CDR3 sequence reads: CASSLDRGSSYEQYF. CDR3 nucleotide sequence: TGCGCCAGCAGCTTGGACAGGGGGTCCTCCTACGAGCAGTACTTC.

This chain connects TRBV5-8 to TRBJ2-5, with a tentative D call TRBD2 (5 bases). V dropped 5 bases and J dropped 2 bases, with 16 bases sitting between them. There are 15 residues in the CDR3. The germline gives CDR1 SGHTS, CDR2 YDEGEE. For the CDR3, the DNA is TGTGCCAGCAGACCTTGGGGAGACTTTCAAGAGACCCAGTACTTC. Encoded protein: CASRPWGDFQETQYF.

This clone was seen more than once but under ten times. CDR3 protein: CASGQRTGGAGGYTF. Written as DNA, the CDR3 is TGTGCCAGCGGACAAAGGACAGGGGGCGCGGGTGGCTACACCTTC. The chain combines TRBV6-5 with TRBJ1-2; 11 bases fit TRBD1. In germline, CDR1 is MNHEY, CDR2 SVGAGI. This CDR3 has 15 amino acids. V dropped 8 bases and J dropped 7; count of bases not matched to a gene: 12.

The gene calls are TRBV7-2 and TRBJ1-5, with no clear D. V lost 3 bases and J 0 bases, leaving 3 bases between the germline ends. The CDR3 extends over 13 amino acids. Germline V gives CDR1 SGHTA, CDR2 FQGNSA. CDR3 bases: TGTGCCAGCAGCTTTAATAGCAATCAGCCCCAGCATTTT. Residues: CASSFNSNQPQHF.

The rearrangement joins TRBV19 to TRBJ2-1; D ambiguous. The CDR3 extends over 14 amino acids. Germline V gene lookup returns CDR1 LNHDA and CDR2 SQIVND (reference sequence). With 5 bases removed from V and 7 bases from J, the gap between germline ends came to 15 bases. In DNA, the CDR3 is TGTGCCAGTAGTCAGACGGCTTACCGTAATGAGCAGTTCTTC. This sequence encodes CASSQTAYRNEQFF.

This chain links TRBV7-2 with TRBJ2-6; 15 bases map to TRBD2. Losses at the gene ends were 6 bases for V and 0 bases for J; bases not matched to a gene: 3. CDR1 and CDR2 (germline): SGHTA, FQGNSA. CDR3 length equals 18 residues. The CDR3 DNA follows: TGTGCCAGCAGTTGGACTAGCGGGAGGGCCTCTGGGGCCAACGTCCTGACTTTC. Amino acids: CASSWTSGRASGANVLTF.

This chain connects TRBV7-3 to TRBJ2-3; D is unclear. CDR1 and CDR2 (germline): SGHTA, FQGTGA. V lost 6 bases and J lost 2, with 15 bases in between. The CDR3 runs to 15 residues. The CDR3 DNA sequence: TGTGCCAGCAGTCCCTCCGGGCTCCTCACAGATACGCAGTATTTT. Encoded protein: CASSPSGLLTDTQYF.

V gene TRBV28 combines with J gene TRBJ2-5, with 10 positions matching TRBD1. From germline, CDR1 is MDHEN and CDR2 SYDVKM. After removal of 0 bases from V and 3 bases from J, the junction contained 1 base not matched to a gene. This CDR3 contains 15 residues. The CDR3 region has the DNA TGTGCCAGCAGTTTATGGACAGGGGGCGAAGAGACCCAGTACTTC. Protein: CASSLWTGGEETQYF.

V usage is TRBV19 and J usage is TRBJ2-7; 7 nucleotides agree with TRBD1. The length of the CDR3 is 15 residues. V was pared by 3 bases and J by 7 bases, with 12 bases of the junction left unmatched. In germline, CDR1 is LNHDA, CDR2 SQIVND (reference sequence). CDR3 amino acids: CASSIQGDGGPEQYF. The CDR3 nucleotides read TGTGCCAGTAGTATCCAGGGGGATGGAGGTCCTGAGCAGTACTTC.

The sample holds a few counts of this clone. For the CDR3, the DNA is TGTGCCAGCAGCGGAGCGGAACGGCGGAGCACAGATACGCAGTATTTT. It translates to CASSGAERRSTDTQYF. The gene calls are TRBV5-4 and TRBJ2-3; tentative D call: TRBD2 (5 bases). Trimming took 4 bases from V and 0 from J, leaving 15 bases between them. This CDR3 contains 16 residues. CDR1 SGHNT and CDR2 YYREEE come from the germline V gene (reference sequence).

CDR3 in DNA: TGTGCCAGCAAAAATACGGGACAGGCCAACAATGAGCAGTTCTTC. Translated, it gives CASKNTGQANNEQFF. The chain is built from TRBV28 and TRBJ2-1; 8 bases fit TRBD1. Per germline, CDR1 MDHEN and CDR2 SYDVKM. There are 15 residues in the CDR3. V was clipped by 7 bases and J by 5 bases; unmatched bases: 10. Combining the CDR3 with reference TRBV28 and TRBJ2-1 gives the whole variable domain DVKVTQSSRYLVKRTGEKVFLECVQDMDHENMFWYRQDPGLGLRLIYFSYDVKMKEKGDIPEGYSVSREKKERFSLILESASTNQTSMYLCASKNTGQANNEQFFGPGTRLTVL.

The chain employs TRBV7-2 and TRBJ1-5, with D maybe TRBD1 (5 bases). The CDR3 covers 13 residues. Germline loops: CDR1 SGHTA, CDR2 FQGNSA. Trimming left V 4 bases short and J 3 bases short, with 7 bases between. The CDR3 DNA reads as TGTGCCAGCAGCTGGACAATCAATCAGCCCCAGCATTTT. It codes for CASSWTINQPQHF.

This sequence joins TRBV7-9 and TRBJ2-2; D gene uncertain. This CDR3 has 13 amino acids. Trimming cost V 5 bases and J 5 bases, with 9 bases left between them. The germline V gene encodes CDR1 SEHNR and CDR2 FQNEAQ (reference sequence). CDR3 nucleotides: TGTGCCAGCAGCCCCAGTGGGACCGGGGAGCTGTTTTTT. Its protein product is CASSPSGTGELFF.

V gene TRBV2 combines with J gene TRBJ2-7; TRBD2 aligns across 15 bases. V shed 6 bases, J shed 7 bases, and the junction held 4 bases outside the gene matches. The CDR3 loop spans 14 amino acids. Germline V gene data show CDR1 as SNHLY and CDR2 as FYNNEI. The CDR3 DNA is TGTGCCAGCAGGGCCGGGACTAGCGGGGGGGAGCAGTACTTC. This gives the protein CASRAGTSGGEQYF.

J is TRBJ2-2 and V is TRBV7-3; 9 nucleotides match TRBD2. Germline CDR1 reads SGHTA; CDR2 reads FQGTGA. The CDR3 contains 17 residues. V gave up 5 bases and J gave up 8 bases; unmatched junction bases: 15. CDR3 protein: CASSPNAGGPLTGELFF. For the CDR3, the DNA is TGTGCCAGCAGCCCAAACGCGGGAGGGCCGCTTACAGGGGAGCTGTTTTTT.

The chain has TRBV10-1 and TRBJ2-7; TRBD1 agrees at 11 bases. Germline assignment: CDR1 WNHNN and CDR2 SYGVQD (reference sequence). J gave up 3 bases and V 11 bases, and 6 bases lay outside the gene matches. The CDR3 runs 13 residues. Written as DNA, the CDR3 is TGCGCCGGGAGGGACAGGGGGGACTACGAGCAGTACTTC. Translation: CAGRDRGDYEQYF.

J is TRBJ1-4 and V is TRBV4-3, with unresolved D. In germline, CDR1 is LGHNA, CDR2 YSLEER. This CDR3 has 15 residues. Trimming took 5 bases from V and 3 from J, leaving 13 bases between them. CDR3 protein: CASSSRLAANEKLFF. The CDR3 DNA reads as TGCGCCAGCAGCTCGCGACTTGCAGCTAATGAAAAACTGTTTTTT.

CDR3 nucleotides: TGTGCCAGCAGTCCCGGCGGGGAGCTGTTTTTT. Protein: CASSPGGELFF. This chain joins TRBV27 and TRBJ2-2; the D is unclear. Deletions cut 5 bases from V and 7 bases from J, with 5 bases between. Germline CDR1 and CDR2: MNHEY and SMNVEV (reference sequence). The length of the CDR3 is 11 residues.

CDR3 amino acids: CASSPLGVSNQPQHF. In DNA form, the CDR3 reads TGTGCCAGCAGCCCATTGGGGGTTAGCAATCAGCCCCAGCATTTT. The genes are TRBV7-8 and TRBJ1-5, with D possibly being TRBD1 (5 bases). Germline-derived CDR1 and CDR2 are SGHVS and FQNEAQ. The CDR3 is 15 residues long. V was pared by 5 bases and J by 0 bases, with 11 bases between. The full variable domain, rest sourced from reference TRBV7-8 and TRBJ1-5, is GAGVSQSPRYKVAKRGQDVALRCDPISGHVSLFWYQQALGQGPEFLTYFQNEAQLDKSGLPSDRFFAERPEGSVSTLKIQRTQQEDSAVYLCASSPLGVSNQPQHFGDGTRLSIL.

This clone appeared a single time. The V call is TRBV11-1, the J call TRBJ2-7, with 7 bases lining up with TRBD2. This CDR3 has 14 residues. Trimming removed 8 bases from V and 0 bases from J; junction bases left unmatched: 7. Germline V gene data show CDR1 as SGHAT and CDR2 as FQDESV (reference sequence). The CDR3 sequence is CASGGVSSSYEQYF. CDR3 nucleotide sequence: TGTGCCAGCGGGGGGGTCTCGAGCTCCTACGAGCAGTACTTC.

This chain uses TRBV6-4 with TRBJ1-5, with D uncertain. CDR1 MRHNA and CDR2 SNTAGT come from the germline V gene. This CDR3 spans 13 amino acids. Trimming shortened V by 4 bases and J by 7 bases, and 11 bases separated the two germline ends. The CDR3 loop is CASSAEGGQPQHF. CDR3 in DNA: TGTGCCAGCAGTGCCGAGGGAGGGCAGCCCCAGCATTTT.

The chain has TRBV5-1 and TRBJ2-7; 9 nucleotides line up with TRBD2. This CDR3 is 15 amino acids long. V lost 0 bases, J lost 2 bases, and 3 bases stayed unmatched. Germline V gene sequence: CDR1 SGHRS, CDR2 YFSETQ. The CDR3: CASSLVAGEAYEQYF. Written as DNA, the CDR3 is TGCGCCAGCAGCTTGGTAGCGGGAGAGGCCTACGAGCAGTACTTC. Full variable domain (remainder filled in from reference TRBV5-1 and TRBJ2-7): KAGVTQTPRYLIKTRGQQVTLSCSPISGHRSVSWYQQTPGQGLQFLFEYFSETQRNKGNFPGRFSGRQFSNSRSEMNVSTLELGDSALYLCASSLVAGEAYEQYFGPGTRLTVT.

J is TRBJ1-1 and V is TRBV7-2; D may be TRBD1 (5 bases). This CDR3 has 16 amino acids. The V end lost 2 bases, the J end lost 0 bases, and 13 bases lay between the germline ends. Per germline, CDR1 SGHTA and CDR2 FQGNSA. CDR3 region: CASSLLAAGMNTEAFF. For the CDR3, the DNA is TGTGCCAGCAGCTTACTAGCGGCAGGGATGAACACTGAAGCTTTCTTT.